The 21 T cell receptor beta chains below were found in one sample sequenced in a study of T cells in Graves' hyperthyroidism and ophthalmopathy. Amplification targeted TCR beta CDR3 regions from RNA transcripts. TCR CDR3 regions were first amplified by RT-PCR with HTBI primers. Via MiXCR, TCRdb re-called the multiplex PCR reads, giving one row per CDR3 protein. The sample comprises 480,000 or so distinct CDR3 sequences, about 45% of which are singletons, and about two fifths rests with the top ten. Material: peripheral blood or thyroid tissue (not recorded which). Receptors originate from an adult woman with Graves' disease, either hyperthyroidism or ophthalmopathy (not recorded which).

The chain uses TRBV4-1 and TRBJ2-7; unclear D gene. Trimming took 0 bases from V and 2 from J, leaving 17 bases between them. The CDR3 length is 17 residues. CDR1 and CDR2 (germline): MGHRA, YSYEKL. The DNA for the CDR3 is TGCGCCAGCAGCCAAGATATCGTACAGATACCTCCCTACGAGCAGTACTTC. The encoded protein is CASSQDIVQIPPYEQYF.

This clonotype was detected many times. J is TRBJ1-5 and V is TRBV25-1; D not resolved. CDR3 length equals 14 residues. Per germline, CDR1 MGHDK and CDR2 SYGVNS. V lost 7 bases and J lost 6, with 16 bases in between. This CDR3 reads CASTISSPAQPQHF. The CDR3 DNA reads as TGTGCCAGCACTATATCCTCACCTGCTCAGCCCCAGCATTTT.

CDR3 nucleotides: TGCAGCGTTGAAGATAATCTAAAGGACCCAGCCAGCGGGCACACCGGGGAGCTGTTTTTT. Translating it yields CSVEDNLKDPASGHTGELFF. This sequence joins TRBV29-1 and TRBJ2-2, with a weak D call TRBD2 (6 bases). The length of the CDR3 is 20 residues. Trimming left V 0 bases short and J 3 bases short, with 26 bases between. Germline CDR1 reads SQVTM; CDR2 reads ANQGSEA.

The chain uses TRBV12-3 or TRBV12-4 and TRBJ1-2; D gene uncertain. The V gene lost 5 bases and the J gene lost 2 bases, with 12 bases spanning the gap. The CDR3 contains 14 residues. The CDR3 coding sequence is TGTGCCAGCAGTCGCCCTGAAGGCAACTATGGCTACACCTTC. Protein: CASSRPEGNYGYTF.

In its sample, this clonotype was seen once. This chain links TRBV9 with TRBJ1-1, with 9 bases that match TRBD1. CDR3 size: 14 residues. Trimming cost V 3 bases and J 4 bases; bases outside gene matches: 4. Germline loops: CDR1 SGDLS, CDR2 YYNGEE. The CDR3 loop reads CASSAAQGATEAFF. CDR3 DNA: TGTGCCAGCAGCGCGGCACAGGGGGCCACTGAAGCTTTCTTT.

The V and J genes are TRBV2 and TRBJ2-7, with 8 bases matching TRBD1. The CDR3 totals 14 residues. V gave up 3 bases and J gave up 3 bases; unmatched junction bases: 4. Per the germline V gene, CDR1 is SNHLY and CDR2 is FYNNEI. CDR3 bases: TGTGCCAGCAGTGATGGGGACAGGAACTACGAGCAGTACTTC. Its translation: CASSDGDRNYEQYF.

This sequence joins TRBV6-5 and TRBJ2-2; D is undetermined. Germline CDR1 is MNHEY and CDR2 is SVGAGI. The ends were cut back, 6 bases at V and 0 bases at J, with 11 bases in the middle. CDR3 length: 15 residues. The CDR3 nucleotides read TGTGCCAGCAGCCTCTCGATCCCGAACACCGGGGAGCTGTTTTTT. It encodes CASSLSIPNTGELFF.

The chain has TRBV27 and TRBJ1-1; 12 positions agree with TRBD1. This CDR3 contains 13 residues. The germline V gene has CDR1 MNHEY and CDR2 SMNVEV (reference sequence). The ends lost 8 bases at V and 10 bases at J; junction bases unmatched: 8. The CDR3 is CASLGQGAVGAFF. CDR3 DNA: TGTGCCAGCCTGGGACAGGGGGCGGTTGGAGCTTTCTTT.

The V call is TRBV30, the J call TRBJ2-5, with D perhaps assigned TRBD1 or TRBD2 (5 bases each). The CDR3 contains 13 residues. Per the germline V gene, CDR1 is GTSNPN and CDR2 is SVGIG (reference sequence). Trimming stripped 4 bases from V and 5 bases from J, with 14 bases between. This CDR3 reads CAWNSGGWETQYF. The CDR3 nucleotides read TGTGCCTGGAATTCTGGGGGTTGGGAGACCCAGTACTTC.

This chain joins TRBV5-1 and TRBJ2-2; 7 bases are a match to TRBD1. CDR1 SGHRS and CDR2 YFSETQ come from the germline V gene. The CDR3 is made up of 14 amino acids. V was pared by 5 bases and J by 5 bases, with 6 bases of the junction left unmatched. This CDR3 reads CASRQTGRTGELFF. The CDR3 DNA is TGCGCCAGCAGACAGACAGGGCGGACCGGGGAGCTGTTTTTT. Complete variable domain (other parts from reference TRBV5-1 and TRBJ2-2): KAGVTQTPRYLIKTRGQQVTLSCSPISGHRSVSWYQQTPGQGLQFLFEYFSETQRNKGNFPGRFSGRQFSNSRSEMNVSTLELGDSALYLCASRQTGRTGELFFGEGSRLTVL.

The rearrangement links TRBV7-9 to TRBJ2-7; 9 nucleotides align to TRBD2. V trimming: 5 bases; J trimming: 3 bases; junction bases outside the gene matches: 5. Looked up from germline, CDR1 is SEHNR and CDR2 is FQNEAQ (reference sequence). The CDR3 contains 14 residues. In DNA form, the CDR3 reads TGTGCCAGCAGCAGACTAGCGGCCCGCTACGAGCAGTACTTC. Translation gives CASSRLAARYEQYF.

This chain links TRBV11-2 with TRBJ2-5; a possible D gene is TRBD1 (5 bases). This CDR3 is 14 amino acids long. Deletions cut 4 bases from V and 4 bases from J, with 13 bases between. Germline V gives CDR1 SGHAT, CDR2 FQNNGV. CDR3 amino acids: CASSSPDISETQYF. CDR3 in DNA: TGTGCCAGCAGCTCACCGGACATTTCAGAGACCCAGTACTTC. The entire variable domain, with the rest obtained from reference TRBV11-2 and TRBJ2-5, is as follows: EAGVAQSPRYKIIEKRQSVAFWCNPISGHATLYWYQQILGQGPKLLIQFQNNGVVDDSQLPKDRFSAERLKGVDSTLKIQPAKLEDSAVYLCASSSPDISETQYFGPGTRLLVL.

V and J are TRBV7-8 and TRBJ2-7; 11 bases are shared with TRBD2. With the DNA end fitting TRBJ2-5 better, the J assignment may be wrong. Germline CDR1 SGHVS, CDR2 FQNEAQ. The CDR3 length is 13 residues. The CDR3 DNA follows: TGTGCCAGCAGCTGGACTAGCGGGGAGACCCAGTACTTC. Protein: CASSWTSGETQYF.

This clonotype has a single count. The chain employs TRBV5-1 and TRBJ1-4; TRBD1 aligns across 8 bases. The V gene end was trimmed by 4 bases and the J gene end by 4 bases; junction bases not matched to a gene: 6. The CDR3 totals 15 residues. Germline V gives CDR1 SGHRS, CDR2 YFSETQ. The CDR3 is CASSVGTGNNEKLFF. Written as DNA, the CDR3 is TGCGCCAGCAGCGTGGGGACAGGAAATAATGAAAAACTGTTTTTT.

The V gene is TRBV19, the J gene TRBJ1-1, with D unresolved. Germline V gives CDR1 LNHDA, CDR2 SQIVND (reference sequence). Trimming left V 5 bases short and J 0 bases short, with 10 bases between. CDR3 length: 14 amino acids. The DNA for the CDR3 is TGTGCCAGTAGTGCCGGCAGCCTGAACACTGAAGCTTTCTTT. Translated, it gives CASSAGSLNTEAFF.

In regard to this clonotype: At one end the junction does not follow the germline gene, possibly because of a read error. The chain couples TRBV7-9 to TRBJ2-6; possibly TRBD2 for D (5 bases). The germline V gene has CDR1 SEHNR and CDR2 FQNEAQ (reference sequence). This CDR3 comprises 14 residues. In DNA form, the CDR3 reads TGTGCCAGCAGCTTAGCTTCCGGGGACAACGTCCTGACTTTC. It translates to CASSLASGDNVLTF.

This clonotype showed up many times. A read error may account for a junction end that differs from germline. The V gene is TRBV5-1, the J gene TRBJ2-2; D may be TRBD1 (5 bases). The germline gives CDR1 SGHRS, CDR2 YFSETQ. The CDR3 is made up of 13 amino acids. CDR3 nucleotides: TGTGCCAGCAGCTTAGCAGGGACCGGGGAGCTGTTTTTT. It encodes CASSLAGTGELFF.

The V and J genes are TRBV7-9 and TRBJ2-5; D is possibly TRBD2 (6 bases). CDR1 and CDR2 (germline): SEHNR, FQNEAQ (reference sequence). Between the trimmed V and J ends, which lost 6 bases and 5 bases, there was a span of 16 bases. The CDR3 contains 14 residues. This CDR3 reads CASRVPVGGETQYF. The CDR3 nucleotides read TGTGCCAGCAGAGTCCCAGTAGGAGGGGAGACCCAGTACTTC. Drawing the rest from reference TRBV7-9 and TRBJ2-5, the complete variable domain is DTGVSQNPRHKITKRGQNVTFRCDPISEHNRLYWYRQTLGQGPEFLTYFQNEAQLEKSRLLSDRFSAERPKGSFSTLEIQRTEQGDSAMYLCASRVPVGGETQYFGPGTRLLVL.

The V call is TRBV20-1, the J call TRBJ2-2; 10 bases are a match to TRBD2. Trimming removed 5 bases from V and 0 bases from J; junction bases left unmatched: 6. Germline V gene lookup returns CDR1 DFQATT and CDR2 SNEGSKA (reference sequence). This CDR3 has 16 amino acids. The CDR3 DNA reads TGCAGTGCTTTAAGACTAGCGGGCGCGAACACCGGGGAGCTGTTTTTT. Protein: CSALRLAGANTGELFF.

The J gene is TRBJ1-2, the V gene TRBV25-1; the D is unclear. CDR3 length: 13 amino acids. V was trimmed by 6 bases and J by 4 bases, leaving 12 bases between them. The germline V gene has CDR1 MGHDK and CDR2 SYGVNS. This chain's CDR3 is CASRGVGSYGYTF. Here the CDR3 DNA reads TGTGCCAGCAGGGGCGTTGGCAGCTATGGCTACACCTTC.

The sample holds many counts of this clonotype. The gene calls are TRBV2 and TRBJ2-7; possible D gene TRBD1, 6 bases. This CDR3 comprises 13 residues. Germline values: CDR1 SNHLY, CDR2 FYNNEI. With 7 bases removed from V and 5 bases from J, the gap between germline ends came to 15 bases. The CDR3 sequence: CASTYRVLDEQYF. The CDR3 DNA reads TGTGCCAGCACTTACAGGGTTTTGGACGAGCAGTACTTC.